A selection of T cell receptor beta chains follows, all from one sample in a study of control samples from healthy donors and cancer patients. Profiling relied on immunoSEQ multiplex PCR, and the TCRdb table lists in-frame clones only, not all of them. Of nearly 55,000 clones in the sample, around 95% were seen once. Sequencing was performed on blood. These receptors were taken from a woman in her twenties or thirties in good health. CDR3s include the opening cysteine and the closing phenylalanine or tryptophan. A D gene is named only where the DNA matches it firmly. Expanded clones get a size class; other rows say once, few or many, or leave the size out.

TRBJ1-2 TRBD1 . TRBV28 CASSNWTGLDGYTF TGTGCCAGCAGCAACTGGACAGGGTTGGATGGCTACACCTTC
TRBJ2-7 TRBD1 . TRBV28 CASSLERGQGLLRGYF TGTGCCAGCAGTTTAGAGCGGGGACAGGGGCTACTACGAGGATACTTC
TRBJ2-7 . . TRBV3-1/TRBV3-2 CASSQDPYEQYF TGTGCCAGCAGCCAAGATCCGTACGAGCAGTACTTC
TRBJ1-5 . . TRBV25-1 CASSPRGPLGPQHF TGTGCCAGCAGTCCTCGGGGCCCCCTGGGGCCCCAGCATTTT
TRBJ1-4 . . TRBV6-1 CASSEAAREKLFF TGTGCCAGCAGTGAAGCCGCGAGGGAAAAACTGTTTTTT
TRBJ2-7 TRBD2 . TRBV27 CASSPGASGTPGEQYF TGTGCCAGCAGTCCTGGGGCTAGCGGGACCCCCGGCGAGCAGTACTTC
TRBJ2-7 . . TRBV28 CASSLVVRGTTEQYF TGTGCCAGCAGTTTAGTAGTCCGGGGAACAACCGAGCAGTACTTC
TRBJ2-1 . . TRBV28 CASSLLLSSYNEQFF TGTGCCAGCAGTTTATTACTAAGCTCCTACAATGAGCAGTTCTTC
TRBJ1-2 . . TRBV28 CASSSPGGHHYYGYTF TGTGCCAGCAGTTCCCCCGGTGGCCACCACTATTATGGCTACACCTTC
TRBJ1-4 TRBD1 . TRBV27 CASSSNPGGLREKLFF TGTGCCAGCAGTTCCAACCCAGGGGGGCTTAGGGAAAAACTGTTTTTT
TRBJ1-2 TRBD1 once TRBV2 CASRGRPGTGNYGYTF TGTGCCAGCAGAGGACGTCCCGGGACAGGGAACTATGGCTACACCTTC
TRBJ2-1 . . TRBV11-2 CASSLGSRVEQFF TGTGCCAGCAGCTTAGGGAGCAGGGTAGAGCAGTTCTTC
TRBJ1-1 . . TRBV6-5 CASGGGWAFF TGTGCCAGCGGCGGGGGCTGGGCTTTCTTT
TRBJ1-6 . . TRBV30 CAWNGQSNNSPLHF TGTGCCTGGAACGGGCAGTCCAATAATTCACCCCTCCACTTT
TRBJ2-4 . . TRBV18 CASSPYGGGGKNIQYF TGTGCCAGCTCACCCTATGGTGGGGGCGGCAAAAACATTCAGTACTTC
TRBJ1-2 TRBD1 . TRBV5-1 CASSLGTGFYGYTF TGCGCCAGCAGCTTGGGGACAGGGTTCTATGGCTACACCTTC
TRBJ2-1 TRBD1 . TRBV19 CASSIAGTGFYNEQFF TGTGCCAGTAGTATAGCCGGGACAGGCTTTTACAATGAGCAGTTCTTC
TRBJ1-2 . . TRBV7-3 CASSLGLPGHLNYGYTF TGTGCCAGCAGCTTAGGTCTGCCGGGACACCTTAACTATGGCTACACCTTC
TRBJ2-7 . . TRBV9 CASSGAPQGPFYEQYF TGTGCCAGCAGCGGCGCCCCCCAGGGCCCCTTCTACGAGCAGTACTTC
TRBJ1-3 TRBD1 . TRBV20-1 CSASLPRGQVTPSSGNTIYF TGCAGTGCTAGTCTACCCCGGGGACAGGTTACCCCTAGCTCTGGAAACACCATATATTTT
TRBJ2-1 TRBD2 . TRBV7-3 CASSLAGGGNEQFF TGTGCCAGCAGCTTAGCGGGAGGGGGTAATGAGCAGTTCTTC
TRBJ1-2 . . TRBV5-8 CASSLRTPRRGYTF TGTGCCAGCAGCTTAAGGACCCCGCGCCGGGGCTACACCTTC
TRBJ1-1 . once TRBV29-1 CSAGAAGAFF TGCAGCGCTGGAGCGGCGGGAGCTTTCTTT
TRBJ1-1 TRBD1 once TRBV6-1 CASSEGDRATGGAFF TGTGCCAGCAGTGAGGGGGACAGGGCAACTGGGGGTGCTTTCTTT
TRBJ1-2 . . TRBV3-1/TRBV3-2 CASSPHGQGWAYGYTF TGTGCCAGCAGCCCCCACGGGCAGGGTTGGGCCTATGGCTACACCTTC
TRBJ2-6 . once TRBV28 CASSTSLFGANVLTF TGTGCCAGCAGTACATCACTCTTTGGGGCCAACGTCCTGACTTTC
TRBJ2-3 . . TRBV4-1 CASSQGGTADTQYF TGCGCCAGCAGCCAAGGTGGGACTGCAGATACGCAGTATTTT
TRBJ2-5 TRBD2 . TRBV18 CASSPLRLAAILETQYF TGTGCCAGCTCACCACTGCGACTAGCGGCAATCTTAGAGACCCAGTACTTC
TRBJ1-6 . . TRBV7-3 CASSLDRNSPLHF TGTGCCAGCAGCCTAGACAGGAATTCACCCCTCCACTTT
TRBJ1-5 TRBD1 . TRBV3-1/TRBV3-2 CASSQGQGSNQPQHF TGTGCCAGCAGCCAAGGACAGGGGAGCAATCAGCCCCAGCATTTT
TRBJ2-3 TRBD2 . TRBV5-1 CASSLTSVGTDTQYF TGCGCCAGCAGCCTGACTAGCGTTGGCACAGATACGCAGTATTTT
TRBJ1-4 . . TRBV30 CAWSWTTNEKLFF TGTGCCTGGAGTTGGACAACTAATGAAAAACTGTTTTTT
TRBJ2-5 . . TRBV5-5 CASSSSLGVETQYF TGTGCCAGCAGCTCCTCGCTAGGTGTTGAGACCCAGTACTTC
TRBJ1-4 . once TRBV7-8 CASSLMGAVPEKLFF TGTGCCAGCAGCTTAATGGGCGCGGTTCCTGAAAAACTGTTTTTT
TRBJ2-5 TRBD2 . TRBV3-1/TRBV3-2 CASSQIAGARETQYF TGTGCCAGCAGCCAAATAGCGGGAGCGAGGGAGACCCAGTACTTC
TRBJ1-2 . . TRBV7-2 CASSLVARNYGYTF TGTGCCAGCAGCTTAGTGGCCAGAAACTATGGCTACACCTTC
TRBJ2-1 . . TRBV3-1/TRBV3-2 CASSHETRGHEQFF TGTGCCAGCAGCCATGAGACGAGGGGCCATGAGCAGTTCTTC
TRBJ2-2 . once TRBV12-3/TRBV12-4 CASSFPGELFF TGTGCCAGCAGTTTCCCCGGGGAGCTGTTTTTT
TRBJ2-1 . . TRBV5-4 CASSLGQANTNEQFF TGTGCCAGCAGCTTGGGACAGGCGAACACCAATGAGCAGTTCTTC
TRBJ2-1 . . TRBV2 CASSEDQLMSYNEQFF TGTGCCAGCAGTGAAGACCAGCTTATGTCCTACAATGAGCAGTTCTTC
TRBJ1-3 . once TRBV5-1 CASSSQTFGPSGNTIYF TGCGCCAGCAGCTCACAGACATTCGGGCCATCTGGAAACACCATATATTTT
TRBJ2-1 . . TRBV28 CASSQQGLADNEQFF TGTGCCAGCAGTCAACAGGGTTTGGCTGACAATGAGCAGTTCTTC
TRBJ1-4 TRBD1 . TRBV6-5 CASRGTGEEKLFF TGTGCCAGCAGAGGGACAGGGGAAGAAAAACTGTTTTTT
TRBJ1-1 TRBD1 . TRBV5-1 CASSLARTGVYTEAFF TGCGCCAGCAGCTTGGCGAGGACAGGGGTGTACACTGAAGCTTTCTTT
TRBJ2-5 . . TRBV7-9 CASSLAGEQETQYF TGTGCCAGCAGCTTAGCGGGGGAGCAAGAGACCCAGTACTTC
TRBJ2-7 . . TRBV2 CASSVSGLEQYF TGTGCCAGCAGTGTATCGGGGCTCGAGCAGTACTTC
TRBJ1-2 . . TRBV6-5 CASSYGTHYYGYTF TGTGCCAGCAGTTACGGGACGCACTACTATGGCTACACCTTC
TRBJ1-2 TRBD1 . TRBV6-5 CASSTAAGGKGYTF TGTGCCAGCAGTACGGCGGCAGGGGGCAAGGGCTACACCTTC
TRBJ2-7 . . TRBV25-1 CASSDYYEQYF TGTGCCAGCAGTGACTATTACGAGCAGTACTTC
TRBJ1-2 . . TRBV7-9 CASSLSPGAGNYGYTF TGTGCCAGCAGCTTGAGCCCGGGGGCCGGAAACTATGGCTACACCTTC
TRBJ1-5 . . TRBV18 CASSPRDGLNQPQHF TGTGCCAGCTCACCACGAGACGGATTAAATCAGCCCCAGCATTTT